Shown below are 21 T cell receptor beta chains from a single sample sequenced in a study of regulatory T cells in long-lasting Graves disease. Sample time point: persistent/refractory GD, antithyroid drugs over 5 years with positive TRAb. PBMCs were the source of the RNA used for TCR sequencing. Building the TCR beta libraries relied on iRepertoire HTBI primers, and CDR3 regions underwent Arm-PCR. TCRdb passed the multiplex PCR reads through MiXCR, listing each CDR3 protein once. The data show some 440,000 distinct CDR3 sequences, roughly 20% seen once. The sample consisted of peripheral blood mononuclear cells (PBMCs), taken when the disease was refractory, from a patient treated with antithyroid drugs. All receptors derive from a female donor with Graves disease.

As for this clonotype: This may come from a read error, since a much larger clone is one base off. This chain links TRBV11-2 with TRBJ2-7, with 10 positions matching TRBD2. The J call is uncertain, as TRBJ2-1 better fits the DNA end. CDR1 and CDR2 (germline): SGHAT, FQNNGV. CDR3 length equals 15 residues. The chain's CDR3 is CASSIGLAAFYEQFF. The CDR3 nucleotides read TGTGCCAGCAGTATTGGACTAGCGGCGTTCTACGAGCAGTTCTTC.

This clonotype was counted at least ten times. The CDR3 sequence: CSARVSGSRSGANVLTF. The CDR3 DNA is TGCAGTGCTAGAGTTAGCGGGAGCCGCTCTGGGGCCAACGTCCTGACTTTC. The rearrangement joins TRBV20-1 to TRBJ2-6; 9 nucleotides match TRBD2. The junction had 4 bases not matched to a gene; V was cut back by 1 base and J by 0 bases. CDR1 and CDR2 from the germline V gene are DFQATT and SNEGSKA (reference sequence). The CDR3 is made up of 17 amino acids.

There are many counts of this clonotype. The CDR3, as DNA: TGTGCCAGCAGTTTTACAGCAGAAGCCACCTACGAGCAGTACTTC. Amino acids: CASSFTAEATYEQYF. The chain has TRBV6-5 and TRBJ2-7, with D unclear. With 4 bases removed from V and 2 bases from J, the gap between germline ends came to 15 bases. The germline CDR1 and CDR2 sequences are MNHEY and SVGAGI. The length of the CDR3 is 15 residues.

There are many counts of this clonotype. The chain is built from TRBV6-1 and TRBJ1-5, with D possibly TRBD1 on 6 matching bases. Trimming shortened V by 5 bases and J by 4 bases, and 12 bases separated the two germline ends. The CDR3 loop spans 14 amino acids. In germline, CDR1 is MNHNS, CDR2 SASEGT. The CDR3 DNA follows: TGTGCCAGCAGTCACGGGGGCCGGAATCAGCCCCAGCATTTT. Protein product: CASSHGGRNQPQHF.

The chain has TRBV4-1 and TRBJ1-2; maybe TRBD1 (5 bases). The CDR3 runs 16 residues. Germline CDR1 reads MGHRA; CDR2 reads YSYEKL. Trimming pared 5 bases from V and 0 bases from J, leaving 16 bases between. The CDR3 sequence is CASSFRQTFPNYGYTF. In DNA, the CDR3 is TGCGCCAGCAGCTTCCGACAGACCTTTCCTAACTATGGCTACACCTTC.

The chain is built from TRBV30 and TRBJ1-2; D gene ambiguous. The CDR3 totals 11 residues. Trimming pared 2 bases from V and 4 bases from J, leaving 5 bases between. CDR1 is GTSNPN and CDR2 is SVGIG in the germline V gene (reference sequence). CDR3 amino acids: CAWSFLYGYTF. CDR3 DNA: TGTGCCTGGAGTTTCCTCTATGGCTACACCTTC.

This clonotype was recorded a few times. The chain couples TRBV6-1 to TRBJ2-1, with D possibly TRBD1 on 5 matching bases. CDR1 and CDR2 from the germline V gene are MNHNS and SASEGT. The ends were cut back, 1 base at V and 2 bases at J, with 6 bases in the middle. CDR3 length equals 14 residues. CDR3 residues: CASSEDRTYNEQFF. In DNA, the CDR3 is TGTGCCAGCAGTGAAGACAGGACCTACAATGAGCAGTTCTTC.

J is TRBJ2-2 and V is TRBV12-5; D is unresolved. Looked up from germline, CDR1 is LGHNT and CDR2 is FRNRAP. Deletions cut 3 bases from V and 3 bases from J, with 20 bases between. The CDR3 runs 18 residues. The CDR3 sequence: CASGFLLRSGPDTGELFF. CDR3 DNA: TGTGCTAGTGGTTTTTTACTTCGTTCCGGGCCCGACACCGGGGAGCTGTTTTTT.

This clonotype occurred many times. CDR3: CASKLNNPYEQYF. The DNA for the CDR3 is TGTGCCAGCAAGCTTAACAATCCCTACGAGCAGTACTTC. The chain joins TRBV11-2 to TRBJ2-7, with D uncertain. Per germline, CDR1 SGHAT and CDR2 FQNNGV. The length of the CDR3 is 13 residues. V was shortened by 7 bases and J by 2 bases, with 12 bases between the two germline ends.

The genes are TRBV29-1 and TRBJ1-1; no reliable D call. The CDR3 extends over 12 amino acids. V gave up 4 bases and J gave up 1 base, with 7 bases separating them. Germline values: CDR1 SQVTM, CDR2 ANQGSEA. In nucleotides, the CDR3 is TGCAGCGTTGTAGGTACGAACACTGAAGCTTTCTTT. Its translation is CSVVGTNTEAFF. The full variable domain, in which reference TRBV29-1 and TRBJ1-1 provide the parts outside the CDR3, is SAVISQKPSRDICQRGTSLTIQCQVDSQVTMMFWYRQQPGQSLTLIATANQGSEATYESGFVIDKFPISRPNLTFSTLTVSNMSPEDSSIYLCSVVGTNTEAFFGQGTRLTVV.

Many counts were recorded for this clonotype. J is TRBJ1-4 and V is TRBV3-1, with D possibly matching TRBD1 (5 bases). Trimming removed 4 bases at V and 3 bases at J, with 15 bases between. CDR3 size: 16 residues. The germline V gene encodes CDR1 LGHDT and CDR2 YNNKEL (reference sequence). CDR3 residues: CASSLGAGAPNEKLFF. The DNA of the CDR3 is TGTGCCAGCAGCCTAGGGGCGGGAGCGCCTAATGAAAAACTGTTTTTT.

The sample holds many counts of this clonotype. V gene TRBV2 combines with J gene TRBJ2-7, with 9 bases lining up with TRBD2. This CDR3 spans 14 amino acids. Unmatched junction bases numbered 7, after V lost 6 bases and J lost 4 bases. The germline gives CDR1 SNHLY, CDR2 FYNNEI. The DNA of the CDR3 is TGTGCCAGCAGCTCTATTCTAGCGGGGTACGAGCAGTACTTC. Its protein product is CASSSILAGYEQYF.

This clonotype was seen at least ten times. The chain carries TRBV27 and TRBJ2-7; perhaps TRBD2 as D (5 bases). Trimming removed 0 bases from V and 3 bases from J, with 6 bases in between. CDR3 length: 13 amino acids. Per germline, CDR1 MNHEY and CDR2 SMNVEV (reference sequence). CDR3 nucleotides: TGTGCCAGCAGTTTATCGAGGGACTACGAGCAGTACTTC. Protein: CASSLSRDYEQYF.

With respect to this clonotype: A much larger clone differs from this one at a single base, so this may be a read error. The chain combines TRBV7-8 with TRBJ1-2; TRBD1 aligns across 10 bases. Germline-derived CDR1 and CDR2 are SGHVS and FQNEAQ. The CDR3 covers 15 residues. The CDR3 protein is CASSSRQGAYYGYNF. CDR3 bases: TGTGCCAGCAGCTCCAGACAGGGGGCTTACTATGGCTACAACTTC.

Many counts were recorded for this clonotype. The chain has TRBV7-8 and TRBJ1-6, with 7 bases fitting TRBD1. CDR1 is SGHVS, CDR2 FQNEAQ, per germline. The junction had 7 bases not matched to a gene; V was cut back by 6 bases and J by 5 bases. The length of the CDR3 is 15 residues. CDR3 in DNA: TGTGCCAGCAGGACACAGGGGATCCATAATTCACCCCTCCACTTT. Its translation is CASRTQGIHNSPLHF. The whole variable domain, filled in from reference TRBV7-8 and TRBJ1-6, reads GAGVSQSPRYKVAKRGQDVALRCDPISGHVSLFWYQQALGQGPEFLTYFQNEAQLDKSGLPSDRFFAERPEGSVSTLKIQRTQQEDSAVYLCASRTQGIHNSPLHFGNGTRLTVT.

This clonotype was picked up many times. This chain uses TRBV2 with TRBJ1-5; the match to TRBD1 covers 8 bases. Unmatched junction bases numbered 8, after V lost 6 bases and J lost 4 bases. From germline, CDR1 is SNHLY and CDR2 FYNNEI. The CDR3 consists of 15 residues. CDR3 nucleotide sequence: TGTGCCAGCAGGGGGGTACAGGGGGGTAATCAGCCCCAGCATTTT. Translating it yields CASRGVQGGNQPQHF.

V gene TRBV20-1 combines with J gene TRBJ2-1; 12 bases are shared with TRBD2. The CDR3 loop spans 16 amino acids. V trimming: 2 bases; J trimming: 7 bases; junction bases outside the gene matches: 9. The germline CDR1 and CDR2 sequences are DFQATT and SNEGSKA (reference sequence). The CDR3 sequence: CSARTPGGTSGNEQFF. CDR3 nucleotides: TGCAGTGCTAGAACCCCGGGGGGGACTAGCGGGAATGAGCAGTTCTTC.

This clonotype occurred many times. CDR3 nucleotide sequence: TGTGCCTGGAGTGTCAGGACTGGGGCAAGCCAGCCCCAGCATTTT. This encodes CAWSVRTGASQPQHF. The chain joins TRBV30 to TRBJ1-5; D is perhaps TRBD1 (5 bases). The ends were cut back, 0 bases at V and 7 bases at J, with 16 bases in the middle. Germline V gives CDR1 GTSNPN, CDR2 SVGIG (reference sequence). The CDR3 is 15 amino acids.

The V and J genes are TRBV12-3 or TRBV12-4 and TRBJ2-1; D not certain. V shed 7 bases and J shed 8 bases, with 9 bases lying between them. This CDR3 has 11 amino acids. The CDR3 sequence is CASTPAHEQFF. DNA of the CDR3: TGTGCCAGCACCCCAGCCCATGAGCAGTTCTTC.

In DNA form, the CDR3 reads TGCAGCGTTGACAGTACCGCAACTAATGAAAAACTGTTTTTT. Translated, it gives CSVDSTATNEKLFF. The chain has TRBV29-1 and TRBJ1-4; D unresolved. Trimming cost V 3 bases and J 0 bases, with 8 bases left between them. Germline CDR1 and CDR2: SQVTM and ANQGSEA. The CDR3 loop spans 14 amino acids.

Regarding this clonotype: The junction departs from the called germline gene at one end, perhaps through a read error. The CDR3 coding sequence is TGTGTCAGCAGCCAACCCTCGACAGGGGGGTATGGCTACACCTTC. This translates into CVSSQPSTGGYGYTF. The V gene is TRBV3-1, the J gene TRBJ1-2, with 9 bases lining up with TRBD1. This CDR3 region has 15 residues. Germline lookup yields CDR1 LGHDT and CDR2 YNNKEL (reference sequence).